The entry that follows covers one T cell receptor beta chain sequence. Antigen specificity is unknown. It was across several immunoSEQ plates that each subset's genomic DNA was evenly split. Assay: immunoSEQ multiplex PCR; the TCRdb copy retains only in-frame clones and omits some. Here the sample spans around 1 million clones, less than 85% being singletons. This sample was taken from a study of shared clonotypes between healthy human individuals. Study results and limitations: Tissue TCR repertoires likely differ from these blood-only repertoires.

CDR3 length: 13 amino acids. CDR1 and CDR2 (germline): KGHSH, LQKENI. V was cut by 1 base and J by 8 bases, with 11 bases left in between. What was sequenced was memory CD4+ T cells sorted from blood. Subset reported: CD45RA-negative fraction. V is TRBV18 and J is TRBJ1-2; D ambiguous. The clonotype originates from a man aged 18 to 30 in good health. The CDR3 loop reads CASSPLDVGGYTF. DNA for the CDR3: TGTGCCAGCTCACCACTGGACGTGGGGGGCTACACCTTC.